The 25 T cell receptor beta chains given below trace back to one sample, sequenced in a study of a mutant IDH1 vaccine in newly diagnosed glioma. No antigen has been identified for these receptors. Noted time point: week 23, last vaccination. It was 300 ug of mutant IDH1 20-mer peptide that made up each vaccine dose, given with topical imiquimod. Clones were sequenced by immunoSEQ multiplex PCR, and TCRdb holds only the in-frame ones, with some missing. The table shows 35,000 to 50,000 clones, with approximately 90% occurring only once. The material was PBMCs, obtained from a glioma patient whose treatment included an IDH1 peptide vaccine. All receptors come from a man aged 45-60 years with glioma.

The CDR3 reads CASSQDSALSSYEQYF. As DNA, the CDR3 is TGCGCCAGCAGTCAGGACTCGGCACTAAGCTCCTACGAGCAGTACTTC. The rearrangement joins TRBV10-1 to TRBJ2-7, with D possibly being TRBD2 (5 bases). Germline V gene data show CDR1 as WNHNN and CDR2 as SYGVQD (reference sequence). The ends were cut back, 5 bases at V and 0 bases at J, with 17 bases in the middle. The CDR3 spans 16 residues.

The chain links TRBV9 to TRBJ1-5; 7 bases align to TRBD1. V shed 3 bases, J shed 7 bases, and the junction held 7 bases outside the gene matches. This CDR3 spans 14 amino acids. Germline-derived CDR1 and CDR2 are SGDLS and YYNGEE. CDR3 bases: TGTGCCAGCAGCGCAACAGGGGAGGAACAGCCCCAGCATTTT. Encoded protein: CASSATGEEQPQHF.

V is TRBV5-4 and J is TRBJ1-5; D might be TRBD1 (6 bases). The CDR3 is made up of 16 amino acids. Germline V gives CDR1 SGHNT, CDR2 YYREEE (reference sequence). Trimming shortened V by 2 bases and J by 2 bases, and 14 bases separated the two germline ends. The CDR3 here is CASSFSGGGGNQPQHF. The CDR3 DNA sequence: TGTGCCAGCAGCTTTTCGGGAGGGGGTGGCAATCAGCCCCAGCATTTT. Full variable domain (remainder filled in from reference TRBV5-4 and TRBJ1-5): ETGVTQSPTHLIKTRGQQVTLRCSSQSGHNTVSWYQQALGQGPQFIFQYYREEENGRGNFPPRFSGLQFPNYSSELNVNALELDDSALYLCASSFSGGGGNQPQHFGDGTRLSIL.

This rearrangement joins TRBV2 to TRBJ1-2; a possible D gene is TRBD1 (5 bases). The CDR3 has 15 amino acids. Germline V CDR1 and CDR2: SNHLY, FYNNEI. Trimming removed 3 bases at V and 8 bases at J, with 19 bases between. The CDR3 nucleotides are TGTGCCAGCAGTGAGGAATTTGGGGGAGGTAGCGGCTACACCTTC. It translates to CASSEEFGGGSGYTF.

DNA for the CDR3: TGTGCCAGCAGCAAAGGGGCGACAGGGAACAATCAGCCCCAGCATTTT. Its protein product is CASSKGATGNNQPQHF. This chain links TRBV21-1 with TRBJ1-5; no check of the table's D call, TRBD1, against the DNA was made. TRBV21-1 counts as a pseudogene. The CDR3 sequence is 16 residues long.

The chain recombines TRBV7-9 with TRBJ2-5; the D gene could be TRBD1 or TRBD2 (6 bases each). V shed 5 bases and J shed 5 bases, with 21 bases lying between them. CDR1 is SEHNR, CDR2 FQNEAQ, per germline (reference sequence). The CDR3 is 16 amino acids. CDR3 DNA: TGTGCCAGCAGCGGGACTTTTTCAGGGGCCTATGAGACCCAGTACTTC. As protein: CASSGTFSGAYETQYF.

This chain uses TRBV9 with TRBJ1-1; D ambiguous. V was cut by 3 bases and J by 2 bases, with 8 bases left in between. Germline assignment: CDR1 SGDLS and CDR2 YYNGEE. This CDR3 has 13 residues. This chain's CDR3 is CASSGNTNTEAFF. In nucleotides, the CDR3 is TGTGCCAGCAGCGGAAATACTAACACTGAAGCTTTCTTT. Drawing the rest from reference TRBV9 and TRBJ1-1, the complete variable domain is DSGVTQTPKHLITATGQRVTLRCSPRSGDLSVYWYQQSLDQGLQFLIQYYNGEERAKGNILERFSAQQFPDLHSELNLSSLELGDSALYFCASSGNTNTEAFFGQGTRLTVV.

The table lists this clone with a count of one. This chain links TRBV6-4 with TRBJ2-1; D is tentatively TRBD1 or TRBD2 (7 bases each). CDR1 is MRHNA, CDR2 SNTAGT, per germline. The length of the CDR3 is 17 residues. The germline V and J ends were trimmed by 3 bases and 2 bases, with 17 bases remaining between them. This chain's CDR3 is CASSEAGGGAPYNEQFF. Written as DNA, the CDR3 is TGTGCCAGCAGTGAAGCAGGGGGAGGGGCGCCCTACAATGAGCAGTTCTTC.

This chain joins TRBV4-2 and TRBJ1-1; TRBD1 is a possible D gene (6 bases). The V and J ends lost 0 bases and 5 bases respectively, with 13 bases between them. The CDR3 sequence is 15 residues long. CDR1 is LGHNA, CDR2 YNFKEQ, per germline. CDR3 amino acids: CASSQDRWGQTEAFF. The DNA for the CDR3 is TGTGCCAGCAGCCAAGATCGGTGGGGGCAGACTGAAGCTTTCTTT.

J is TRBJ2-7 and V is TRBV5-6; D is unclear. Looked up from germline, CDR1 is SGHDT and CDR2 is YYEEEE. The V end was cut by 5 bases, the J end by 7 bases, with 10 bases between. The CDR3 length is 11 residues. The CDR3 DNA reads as TGTGCCAGCAGTCTCTCGATGGAGCAGTACTTC. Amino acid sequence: CASSLSMEQYF. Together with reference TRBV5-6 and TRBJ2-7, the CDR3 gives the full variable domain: DAGVTQSPTHLIKTRGQQVTLRCSPKSGHDTVSWYQQALGQGPQFIFQYYEEEERQRGNFPDRFSGHQFPNYSSELNVNALLLGDSALYLCASSLSMEQYFGPGTRLTVT.

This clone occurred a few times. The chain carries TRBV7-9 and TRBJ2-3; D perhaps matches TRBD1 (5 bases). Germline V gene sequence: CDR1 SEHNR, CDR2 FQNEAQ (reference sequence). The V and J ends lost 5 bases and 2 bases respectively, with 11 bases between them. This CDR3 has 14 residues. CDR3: CASSPPTVTDTQYF. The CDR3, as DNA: TGTGCCAGCAGCCCCCCGACAGTCACAGATACGCAGTATTTT.

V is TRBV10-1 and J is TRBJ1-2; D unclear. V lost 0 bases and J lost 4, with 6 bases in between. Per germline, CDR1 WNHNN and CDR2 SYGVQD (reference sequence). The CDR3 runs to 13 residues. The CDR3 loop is CASSESSFYGYTF. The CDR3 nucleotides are TGCGCCAGCAGTGAGTCGAGTTTCTATGGCTACACCTTC.

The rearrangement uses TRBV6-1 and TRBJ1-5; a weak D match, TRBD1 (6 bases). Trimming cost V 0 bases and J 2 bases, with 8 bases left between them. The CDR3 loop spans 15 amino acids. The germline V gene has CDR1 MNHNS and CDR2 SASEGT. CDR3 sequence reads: CASSEAAGGNQPQHF. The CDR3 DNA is TGTGCCAGCAGTGAAGCAGCAGGGGGCAATCAGCCCCAGCATTTT.

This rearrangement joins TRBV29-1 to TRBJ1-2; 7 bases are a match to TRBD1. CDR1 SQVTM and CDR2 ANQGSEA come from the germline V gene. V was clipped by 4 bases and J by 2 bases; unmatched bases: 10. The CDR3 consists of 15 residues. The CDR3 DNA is TGCAGCGTTGTAGCGGCGGGACAGATCAACTATGGCTACACCTTC. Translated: CSVVAAGQINYGYTF.

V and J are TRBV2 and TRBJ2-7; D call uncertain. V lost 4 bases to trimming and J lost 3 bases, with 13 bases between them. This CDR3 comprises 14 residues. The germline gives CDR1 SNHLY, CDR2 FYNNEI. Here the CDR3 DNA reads TGTGCCAGCAGTGCGATCAAGTCGATCTACGAGCAGTACTTC. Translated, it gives CASSAIKSIYEQYF.

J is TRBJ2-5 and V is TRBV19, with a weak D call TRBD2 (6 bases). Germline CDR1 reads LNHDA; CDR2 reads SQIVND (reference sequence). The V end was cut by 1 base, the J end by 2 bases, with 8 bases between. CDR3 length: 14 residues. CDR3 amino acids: CASSIGGLQETQYF. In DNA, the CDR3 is TGTGCCAGTAGTATAGGGGGACTTCAAGAGACCCAGTACTTC. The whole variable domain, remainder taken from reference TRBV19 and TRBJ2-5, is DGGITQSPKYLFRKEGQNVTLSCEQNLNHDAMYWYRQDPGQGLRLIYYSQIVNDFQKGDIAEGYSVSREKKESFPLTVTSAQKNPTAFYLCASSIGGLQETQYFGPGTRLLVL.

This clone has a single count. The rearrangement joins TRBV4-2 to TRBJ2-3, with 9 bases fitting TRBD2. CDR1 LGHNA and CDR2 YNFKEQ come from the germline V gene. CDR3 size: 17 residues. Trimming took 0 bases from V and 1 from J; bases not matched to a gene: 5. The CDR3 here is CASSQDRGGGGTDTQYF. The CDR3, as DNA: TGTGCCAGCAGCCAAGATCGGGGCGGGGGGGGCACAGATACGCAGTATTTT.

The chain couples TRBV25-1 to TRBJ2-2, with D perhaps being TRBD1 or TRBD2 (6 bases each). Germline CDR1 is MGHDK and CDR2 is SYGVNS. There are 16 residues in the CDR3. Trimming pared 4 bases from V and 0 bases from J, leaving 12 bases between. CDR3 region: CASSGWGASNTGELFF. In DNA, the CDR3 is TGTGCCAGCAGTGGGTGGGGGGCCTCGAACACCGGGGAGCTGTTTTTT.

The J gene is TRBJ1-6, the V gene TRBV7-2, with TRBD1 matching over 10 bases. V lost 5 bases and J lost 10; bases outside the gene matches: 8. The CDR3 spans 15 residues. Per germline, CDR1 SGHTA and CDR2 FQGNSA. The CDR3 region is CASSGGGTGASPLHF. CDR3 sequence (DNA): TGTGCCAGCAGCGGGGGGGGGACAGGGGCCTCACCCCTCCACTTT.

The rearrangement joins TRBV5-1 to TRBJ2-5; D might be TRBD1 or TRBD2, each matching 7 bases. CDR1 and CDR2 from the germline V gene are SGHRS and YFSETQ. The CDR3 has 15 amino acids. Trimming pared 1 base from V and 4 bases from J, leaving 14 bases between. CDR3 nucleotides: TGCGCCAGCAGCTTGAGGGGAGGGGGCTCAGAGACCCAGTACTTC. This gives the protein CASSLRGGGSETQYF. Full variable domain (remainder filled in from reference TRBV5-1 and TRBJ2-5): KAGVTQTPRYLIKTRGQQVTLSCSPISGHRSVSWYQQTPGQGLQFLFEYFSETQRNKGNFPGRFSGRQFSNSRSEMNVSTLELGDSALYLCASSLRGGGSETQYFGPGTRLLVL.

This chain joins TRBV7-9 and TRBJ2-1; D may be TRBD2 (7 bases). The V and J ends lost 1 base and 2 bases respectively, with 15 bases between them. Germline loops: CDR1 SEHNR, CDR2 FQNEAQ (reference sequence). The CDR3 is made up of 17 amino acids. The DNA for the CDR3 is TGTGCCAGCAGCTTAGGGGCAGGGGAGGGCGCCTACAATGAGCAGTTCTTC. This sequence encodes CASSLGAGEGAYNEQFF.

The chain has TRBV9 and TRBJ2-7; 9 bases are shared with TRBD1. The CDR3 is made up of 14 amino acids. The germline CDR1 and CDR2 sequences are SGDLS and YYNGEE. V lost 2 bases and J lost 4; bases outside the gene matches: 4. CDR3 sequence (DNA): TGTGCCAGCAGCGTGGGACAGGGCCAATACGAGCAGTACTTC. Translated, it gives CASSVGQGQYEQYF.

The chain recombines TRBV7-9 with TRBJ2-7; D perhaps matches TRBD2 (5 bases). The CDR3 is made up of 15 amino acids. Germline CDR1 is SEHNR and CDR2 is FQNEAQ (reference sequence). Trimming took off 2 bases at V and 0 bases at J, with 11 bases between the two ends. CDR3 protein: CASSLSGGSSYEQYF. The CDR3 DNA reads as TGTGCCAGCAGCTTATCGGGTGGGAGCTCCTACGAGCAGTACTTC.

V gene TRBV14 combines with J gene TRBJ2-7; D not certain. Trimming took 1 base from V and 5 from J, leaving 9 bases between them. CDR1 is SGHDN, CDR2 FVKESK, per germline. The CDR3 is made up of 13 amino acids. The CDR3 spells CASSQVPIHEQYF. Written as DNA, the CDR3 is TGTGCCAGCAGCCAAGTGCCCATTCACGAGCAGTACTTC. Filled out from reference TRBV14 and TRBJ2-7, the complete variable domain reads EAGVTQFPSHSVIEKGQTVTLRCDPISGHDNLYWYRRVMGKEIKFLLHFVKESKQDESGMPNNRFLAERTGGTYSTLKVQPAELEDSGVYFCASSQVPIHEQYFGPGTRLTVT.

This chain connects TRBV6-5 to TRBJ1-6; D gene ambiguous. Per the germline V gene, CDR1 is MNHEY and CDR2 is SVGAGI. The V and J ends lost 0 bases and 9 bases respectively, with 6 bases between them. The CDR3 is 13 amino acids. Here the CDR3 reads CASSYSKVSPLHF. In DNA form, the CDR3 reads TGTGCCAGCAGTTACTCGAAGGTTTCACCCCTCCACTTT.